Listed here is a single T cell receptor (beta chain). A single base separates this from a much larger clone, so it may be a read error. From about 400 ng of RNA, a library with molecular barcoded alpha/delta and beta/gamma adaptors was made. TCRdb re-derived calls from the reads in MiXCR, one entry per CDR3 protein. The repertoire holds 40,000 or so distinct CDR3 sequences, approximately 13% seen once, with 25% to 30% in the top ten. The sample belongs to a study of read filtering for tumor transcriptome and immune sequencing. This CDR3 is 17 amino acids long. CDR1 is SGDLS and CDR2 is YYNGEE in the germline V gene.

Sequenced: a population of CD138-negative cells sorted from bone marrow. The TCR sequence derives from a donor at least 40 years old with multiple myeloma. The chain recombines TRBV9 with TRBJ2-3, with 11 bases lining up with TRBD1. The CDR3 DNA is TGTGCCAGCAGCCCCGGAGGAGGACAGGGGGCAACTGATAAGCAGTATTTT. Translated, it gives CASSPGGGQGATDKQYF.